This T cell receptor (beta chain) was profiled in a study of shared clonotypes between healthy human individuals (dated by TCRdb to 2020 to 2021). In the study overall: Three men and two women, aged 18 to 49 years, made up the cohort. For each donor, CD4 naive and CD4 memory were each given three plates, CD8 naive was given two plates, and CD8 memory was given one plate. Between about 0.9 and 8.9 billion PBMCs per donor were obtained by leukapheresis. The study deeply sequenced blood TCR repertoires of several healthy adults to estimate repertoire size and the extent of clonotype sharing between individuals. Different laboratories and diverse techniques were used to prepare libraries and sequence TCR repertoires, to increase sequencing depth and limit assay-specific biases.

Using the deep immunoSEQ assay, multiplex PCR amplified TCR CDR3 regions from genomic DNA. Extracted genomic DNA from each cell subset was distributed evenly across all wells of several immunoSEQ 96-well plates, and each plate was treated as a replicate. For sorted subsets, around 200 ng genomic DNA, equal to 25,000 to 35,000 T cell genomes, was loaded into each replicate PCR. Purified libraries were measured with a Qubit 3.0 fluorometer, size-checked on a Bioanalyzer 2100, and measured again with the KAPA Library Quantification kit. Every immunoSEQ 96-well plate was sequenced on a separate single-read 150-cycle Illumina NextSeq 550 flow cell. In the paper's pipeline: Because the immunoSEQ output held only junctional sequences and lacked quality scores, the filtering could not match the filtering applied to full-length reads. Sequences were annotated with PyIR, a Python wrapper for IgBLAST v1.9, using IMGT germline references to assign V/J genes and CDR3. Reads with weak V/J assignments (E-value above 1e-6), missing CDR3, stop codons, out-of-frame junctions, or ambiguous translated residues were removed. A V3J clonotype was defined by an identical inferred V gene, J gene, and CDR3 amino acid sequence. Percentage overlap between repertoires was calculated by dividing the number of shared unique clonotypes by the size of the smaller repertoire. Richness of each repertoire was evaluated using RTK rarefaction, the Chao1 estimator, and Recon v2.1 estimates of unobserved clonotypes. Generation probabilities were computed with OLGA for all TCRbeta clonotypes obtained by the gDNA method from several donors. Held by TCRdb, this immuneACCESS table contains in-frame sequences only and omits some clones. Under half of the omission traces to an unresolved V gene where checked; the cause of the rest is unknown. V, J and clone size are taken as reported in that table, and D and trimming were inferred from the DNA itself. This sample comprises more than 2,000,000 clones, just over 90% of them detected only once. Together, the top ten hold approximately 0.4% of the sample.

Healthy HIV-negative adults with no recently reported acute infections or vaccinations were included as donors. Every donor was a Caucasian adult living in Nashville, Tennessee, USA. CD4+ T cells were enriched by magnetic negative selection, after which naive cells were positively selected on CD45RA and the negative fraction was taken as the memory subset. After blood collection by leukapheresis, PBMCs were isolated using Ficoll-Histopaque density gradient centrifugation and then cryopreserved in the vapor phase of liquid nitrogen. Analytical flow cytometry was used to check the purity and quantity of every magnetically sorted T cell population. Genomic DNA was isolated from each sorted fraction and quantified by UV absorbance on a Nanodrop 2000c. To note about this clone: Its antigen is still unknown. Base qualities are not at hand, and no much larger clone is one base apart.

Beyond this particular receptor, the publication reports: Even with the large sequencing depth, rarefaction of the sorted-subset datasets indicated that sequencing was incomplete. Because the study included a small number of donors, the genetic and exposure-history diversity represented was limited. Pairwise subsampling led to the expectation that sequencing depth would affect the degree of clonotype sharing among donors. Sampling was restricted to blood, and TCR repertoires in tissue are likely to differ from TCR repertoires in blood. Naive subsets generally had larger estimated clonotype richness than memory subsets did. Higher generation probabilities were observed for clonotypes shared by all four sorted-subset donors than for non-shared clonotypes. Across a handful of donors, around 5% of naive CD4, roughly 3.5% of naive CD8, approximately 2.5% of memory CD4, and 0.3% to 0.45% of memory CD8 clonotypes were shared.

Reading from cysteine to phenylalanine, the CDR3 counts 16 amino acids. This entry keeps only the CDR3 DNA: 48 bases, framed from base 1. V gives up 5 bases and J gives up 6 bases, and the segment between their germline ends measures 23 bases. From a lookup of the germline V gene, CDR1 and CDR2 are MDHEN and SYDVKM. The V and J genes are TRBV28 and TRBJ2-7, with the D gene call left open. Sequencing was performed on naive CD4+ T cells from PBMCs. In the paper's terms, the cell subset or site label means: CD45RA+ positively selected. This receptor was obtained from a man in his late teens or twenties in good health. Some clones in this sample may be carry-over from other donors' samples. The DNA is as follows: TGTGCCAGCAGTCCTCCGTTCATTCTCTCACTACGCGAGCAGTACTTC. Its protein reads: CASSPPFILSLREQYF.